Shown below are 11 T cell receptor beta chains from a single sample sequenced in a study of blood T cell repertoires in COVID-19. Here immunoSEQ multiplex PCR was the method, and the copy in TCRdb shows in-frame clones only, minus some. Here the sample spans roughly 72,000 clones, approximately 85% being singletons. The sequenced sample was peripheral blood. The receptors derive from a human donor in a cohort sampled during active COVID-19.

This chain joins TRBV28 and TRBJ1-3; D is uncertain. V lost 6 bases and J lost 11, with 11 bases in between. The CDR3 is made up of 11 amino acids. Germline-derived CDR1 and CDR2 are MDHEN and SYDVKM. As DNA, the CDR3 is TGTGCCAGCAGAAGAGGGTCCCCCATATATTTT. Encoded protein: CASRRGSPIYF.

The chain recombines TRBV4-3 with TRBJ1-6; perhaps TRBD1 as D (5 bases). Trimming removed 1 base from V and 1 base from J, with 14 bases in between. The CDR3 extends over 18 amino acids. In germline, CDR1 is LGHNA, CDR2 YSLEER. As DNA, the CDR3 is TGCGCCAGCAGCCAAGCGGTAGTGGGGGGTTCCTATAATTCACCCCTCCACTTT. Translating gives CASSQAVVGGSYNSPLHF.

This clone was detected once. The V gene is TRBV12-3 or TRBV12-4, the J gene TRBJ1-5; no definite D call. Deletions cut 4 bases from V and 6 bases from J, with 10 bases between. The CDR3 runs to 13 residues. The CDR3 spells CASSSSPSQPQHF. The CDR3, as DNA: TGTGCCAGCAGTTCTTCCCCCAGTCAGCCCCAGCATTTT.

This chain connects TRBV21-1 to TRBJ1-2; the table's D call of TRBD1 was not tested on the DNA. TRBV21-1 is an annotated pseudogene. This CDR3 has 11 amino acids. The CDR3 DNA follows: TGTGCCAGCAGCAAGGAAGGGACAGGGGACTTC. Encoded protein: CASSKEGTGDF.

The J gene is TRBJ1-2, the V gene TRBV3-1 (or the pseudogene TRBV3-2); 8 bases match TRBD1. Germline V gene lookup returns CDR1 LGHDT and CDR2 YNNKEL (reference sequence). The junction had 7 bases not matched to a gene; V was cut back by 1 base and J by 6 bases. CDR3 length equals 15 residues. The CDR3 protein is CASSQGERTGHGYTF. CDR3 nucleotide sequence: TGTGCCAGCAGCCAAGGAGAACGGACAGGGCATGGCTACACCTTC.

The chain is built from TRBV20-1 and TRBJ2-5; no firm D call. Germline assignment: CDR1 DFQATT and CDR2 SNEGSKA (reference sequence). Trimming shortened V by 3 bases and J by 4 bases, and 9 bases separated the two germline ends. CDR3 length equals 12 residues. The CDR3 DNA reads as TGCAGTGCTAGTATGCCAGGAGAGACCCAGTACTTC. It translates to CSASMPGETQYF.

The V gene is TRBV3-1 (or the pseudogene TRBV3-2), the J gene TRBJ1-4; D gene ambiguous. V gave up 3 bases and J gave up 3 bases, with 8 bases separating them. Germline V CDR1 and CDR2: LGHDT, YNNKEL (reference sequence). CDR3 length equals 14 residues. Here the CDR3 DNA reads TGTGCCAGCAGCCAGCGATCGGCTAATGAAAAACTGTTTTTT. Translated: CASSQRSANEKLFF.

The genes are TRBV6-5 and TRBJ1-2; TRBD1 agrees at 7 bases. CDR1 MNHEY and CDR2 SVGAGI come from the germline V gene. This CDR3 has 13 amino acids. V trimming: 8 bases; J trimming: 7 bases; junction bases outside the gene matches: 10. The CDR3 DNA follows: TGTGCCAGCCACTCCGACAGGGCAGGTGGCTACACCTTC. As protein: CASHSDRAGGYTF.

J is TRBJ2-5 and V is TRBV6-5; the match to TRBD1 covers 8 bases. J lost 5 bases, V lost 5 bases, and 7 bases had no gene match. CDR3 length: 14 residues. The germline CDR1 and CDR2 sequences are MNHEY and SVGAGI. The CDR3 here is CASSLRTGRETQYF. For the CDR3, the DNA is TGTGCCAGCAGTCTACGGACAGGGCGGGAGACCCAGTACTTC.

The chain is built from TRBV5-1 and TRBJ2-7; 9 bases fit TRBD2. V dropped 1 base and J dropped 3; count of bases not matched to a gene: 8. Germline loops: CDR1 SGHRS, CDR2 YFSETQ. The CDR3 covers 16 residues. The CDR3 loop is CASSLSVQAGGYEQYF. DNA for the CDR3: TGCGCCAGCAGCTTGAGTGTGCAAGCGGGAGGCTACGAGCAGTACTTC.

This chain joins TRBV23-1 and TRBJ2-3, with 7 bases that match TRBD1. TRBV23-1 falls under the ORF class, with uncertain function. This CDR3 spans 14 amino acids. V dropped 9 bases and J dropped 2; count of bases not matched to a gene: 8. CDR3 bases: TGCGCCAGGTCCCAGGGACAGACCACAGATACGCAGTATTTT. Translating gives CARSQGQTTDTQYF.